This record concerns one TCR beta chain sequence. Antigen specificity is unknown. Everyone who donated was a healthy bone marrow donor. The data derive from a study of cytomegalovirus exposure and HLA in healthy donors. The V gene's germline CDR1 is SGHAT and CDR2 FQNNGV. The V segment lost 5 bases and the J segment 9 bases; nucleotides outside the gene matches: 15. The CDR3 runs 16 residues. Findings and limits, study-wide: In the analysis, some V segments, TRBV6-2 and TRBV6-3 included, were excluded as indistinguishable.

The PCR ran on 60 Vbeta and 13 Jbeta primers. Profiled with immunoSEQ multiplex PCR; TCRdb holds only in-frame clones, not every one. The sample records about 140,000 clones, about 70% being singletons. J is TRBJ2-1 and V is TRBV11-2; 8 nucleotides align to TRBD2. The material sequenced was PBMCs. The source is a man aged 30 to 45 in good health and CMV-seropositive. CDR3 DNA: TGTGCCAGCAGCCCCGCTCGTGCCCAGCGGGAGTCTGAGCAGTTCTTC. It encodes CASSPARAQRESEQFF.